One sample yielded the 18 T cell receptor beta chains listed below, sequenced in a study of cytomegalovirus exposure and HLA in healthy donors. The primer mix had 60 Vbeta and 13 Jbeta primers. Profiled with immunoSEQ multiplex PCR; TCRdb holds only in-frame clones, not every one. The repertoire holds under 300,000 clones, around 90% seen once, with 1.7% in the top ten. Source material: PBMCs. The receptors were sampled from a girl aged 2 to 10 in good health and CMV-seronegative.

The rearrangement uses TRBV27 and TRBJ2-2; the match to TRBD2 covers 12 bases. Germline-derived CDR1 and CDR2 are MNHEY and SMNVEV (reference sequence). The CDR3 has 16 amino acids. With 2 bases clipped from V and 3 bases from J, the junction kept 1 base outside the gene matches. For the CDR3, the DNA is TGTGCCAGCAGTTTACTAGCGGGAGGGTACACCGGGGAGCTGTTTTTT. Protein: CASSLLAGGYTGELFF.

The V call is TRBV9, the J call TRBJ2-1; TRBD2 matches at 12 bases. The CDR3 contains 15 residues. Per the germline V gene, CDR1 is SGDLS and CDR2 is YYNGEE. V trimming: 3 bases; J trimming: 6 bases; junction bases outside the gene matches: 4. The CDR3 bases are TGTGCCAGCAGCGACCTAGCGGGGGGGACCAATGAGCAGTTCTTC. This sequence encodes CASSDLAGGTNEQFF.

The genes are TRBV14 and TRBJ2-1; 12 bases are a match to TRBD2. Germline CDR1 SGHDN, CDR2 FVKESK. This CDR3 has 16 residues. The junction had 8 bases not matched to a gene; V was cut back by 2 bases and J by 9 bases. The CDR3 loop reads CASSQLGLAGLSEQFF. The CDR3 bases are TGTGCCAGCAGCCAACTTGGACTAGCGGGATTGAGTGAGCAGTTCTTC.

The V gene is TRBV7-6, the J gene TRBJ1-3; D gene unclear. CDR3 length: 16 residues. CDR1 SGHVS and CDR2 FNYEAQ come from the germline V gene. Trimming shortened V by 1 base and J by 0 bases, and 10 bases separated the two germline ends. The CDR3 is CASSLDTGFSGNTIYF. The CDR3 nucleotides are TGTGCCAGCAGCTTAGACACGGGATTCTCTGGAAACACCATATATTTT.

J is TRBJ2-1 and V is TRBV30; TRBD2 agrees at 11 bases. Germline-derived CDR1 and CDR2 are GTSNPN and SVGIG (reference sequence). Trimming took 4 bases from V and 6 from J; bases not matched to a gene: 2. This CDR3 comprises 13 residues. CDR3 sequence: CAWMGLAVNEQFF. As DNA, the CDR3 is TGTGCCTGGATGGGACTAGCGGTCAATGAGCAGTTCTTC.

CDR3 sequence: CASSPSGGFLVDEQFF. DNA of the CDR3: TGTGCCAGCAGTCCATCGGGAGGTTTCTTAGTGGATGAGCAGTTCTTC. This chain links TRBV14 with TRBJ2-1, with 7 positions matching TRBD2. In germline, CDR1 is SGHDN, CDR2 FVKESK. V dropped 6 bases and J dropped 8; count of bases not matched to a gene: 16. This CDR3 has 16 residues.

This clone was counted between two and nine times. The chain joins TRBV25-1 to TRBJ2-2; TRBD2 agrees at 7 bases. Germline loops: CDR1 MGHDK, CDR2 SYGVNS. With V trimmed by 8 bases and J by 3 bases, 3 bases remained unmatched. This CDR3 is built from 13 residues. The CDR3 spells CASGAGDTGELFF. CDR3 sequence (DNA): TGTGCCAGCGGGGCGGGGGACACCGGGGAGCTGTTTTTT.

The CDR3 sequence: CASRPPDRGYTF. The CDR3 nucleotides read TGTGCCAGCAGACCTCCTGACAGGGGCTACACCTTC. The chain is built from TRBV28 and TRBJ1-2; D possibly corresponds to TRBD1 (6 bases). CDR3 length equals 12 residues. Germline V lookup: CDR1 MDHEN, CDR2 SYDVKM. V lost 6 bases and J 8 bases, leaving 13 bases between the germline ends.

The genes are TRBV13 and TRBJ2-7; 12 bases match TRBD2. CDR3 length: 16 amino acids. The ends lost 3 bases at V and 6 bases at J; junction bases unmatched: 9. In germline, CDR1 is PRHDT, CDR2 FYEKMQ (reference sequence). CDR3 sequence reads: CASSLGLAGDLGEQYF. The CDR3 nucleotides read TGTGCCAGCAGCTTGGGACTAGCGGGCGACTTGGGCGAGCAGTACTTC. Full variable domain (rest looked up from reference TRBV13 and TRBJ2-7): AAGVIQSPRHLIKEKRETATLKCYPIPRHDTVYWYQQGPGQDPQFLISFYEKMQSDKGSIPDRFSAQQFSDYHSELNMSSLELGDSALYFCASSLGLAGDLGEQYFGPGTRLTVT.

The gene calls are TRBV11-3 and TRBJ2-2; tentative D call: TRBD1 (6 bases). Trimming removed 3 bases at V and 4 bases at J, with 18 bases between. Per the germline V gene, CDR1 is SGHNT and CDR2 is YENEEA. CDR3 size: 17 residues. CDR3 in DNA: TGTGCCAGCAGCTTGGTACAGGGTCTTCTCGGCACCGGGGAGCTGTTTTTT. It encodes CASSLVQGLLGTGELFF.

CDR3 in DNA: TGTGCCAGCAGCGCCAGAACAGGGGGTGATGGAAACACCATATATTTT. Its protein is CASSARTGGDGNTIYF. The chain joins TRBV9 to TRBJ1-3, with TRBD1 matching over 8 bases. The germline V gene encodes CDR1 SGDLS and CDR2 YYNGEE. This CDR3 region has 16 residues. V shed 3 bases, J shed 3 bases, and the junction held 8 bases outside the gene matches.

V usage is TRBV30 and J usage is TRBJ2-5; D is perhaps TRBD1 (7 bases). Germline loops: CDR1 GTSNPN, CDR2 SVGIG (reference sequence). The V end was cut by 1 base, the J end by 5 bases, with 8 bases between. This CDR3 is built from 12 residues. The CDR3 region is CAWSAGGETQYF. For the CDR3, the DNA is TGTGCCTGGAGTGCAGGGGGGGAGACCCAGTACTTC.

CDR3 sequence (DNA): TGTGCCAGCAGCTTAACCGGTCCTAGCACAGATACGCAGTATTTT. Its protein is CASSLTGPSTDTQYF. The gene calls are TRBV7-9 and TRBJ2-3; D is uncertain. CDR3 size: 15 residues. Germline CDR1 is SEHNR and CDR2 is FQNEAQ (reference sequence). Between the trimmed V and J ends, which lost 2 bases and 0 bases, there was a span of 9 bases.

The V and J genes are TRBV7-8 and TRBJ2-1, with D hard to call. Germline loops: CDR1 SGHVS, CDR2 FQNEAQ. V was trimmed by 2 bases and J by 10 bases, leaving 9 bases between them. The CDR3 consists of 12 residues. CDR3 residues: CASSLSSREQFF. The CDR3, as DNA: TGTGCCAGCAGCTTATCGTCTCGGGAGCAGTTCTTC.

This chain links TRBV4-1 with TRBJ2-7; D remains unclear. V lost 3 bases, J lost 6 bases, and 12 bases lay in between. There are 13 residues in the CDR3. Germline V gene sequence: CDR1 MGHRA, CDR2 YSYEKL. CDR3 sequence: CASSHEEAREQYF. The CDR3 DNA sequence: TGCGCCAGCAGCCACGAAGAAGCTCGCGAGCAGTACTTC.

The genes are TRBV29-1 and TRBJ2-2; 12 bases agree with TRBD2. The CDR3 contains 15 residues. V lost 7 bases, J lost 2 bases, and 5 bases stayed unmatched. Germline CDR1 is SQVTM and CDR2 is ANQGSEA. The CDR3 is CSALTSGGNTGELFF. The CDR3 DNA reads TGCAGCGCGCTGACTAGCGGGGGAAACACCGGGGAGCTGTTTTTT.

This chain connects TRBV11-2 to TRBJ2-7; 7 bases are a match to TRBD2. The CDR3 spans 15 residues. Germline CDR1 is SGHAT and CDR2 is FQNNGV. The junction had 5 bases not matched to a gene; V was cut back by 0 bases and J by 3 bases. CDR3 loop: CASSLEVQRGYEQYF. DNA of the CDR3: TGTGCCAGCAGCTTAGAGGTCCAGCGGGGCTACGAGCAGTACTTC.

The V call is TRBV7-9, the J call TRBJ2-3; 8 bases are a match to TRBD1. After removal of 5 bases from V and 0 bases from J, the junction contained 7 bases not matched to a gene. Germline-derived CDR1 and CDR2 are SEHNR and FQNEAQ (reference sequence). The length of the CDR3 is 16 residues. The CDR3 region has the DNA TGTGCCAGCAGCGGATGGACAGGGTCTAGCACAGATACGCAGTATTTT. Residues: CASSGWTGSSTDTQYF. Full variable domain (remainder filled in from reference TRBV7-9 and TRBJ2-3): DTGVSQNPRHKITKRGQNVTFRCDPISEHNRLYWYRQTLGQGPEFLTYFQNEAQLEKSRLLSDRFSAERPKGSFSTLEIQRTEQGDSAMYLCASSGWTGSSTDTQYFGPGTRLTVL.